Reported below is one TCR beta chain. This sample was taken from a study of blood T cell repertoires in COVID-19. Study context: COVID-19 samples from acute and convalescent phases originated in the United States, Italy and Spain. In each case, the material was cDNA or gDNA derived from T cells, B-cell-depleted T cells, or PBMCs.

Per the authors' pipeline: Amplification of reference gene primers provided the estimated nucleated cell counts. Assay used: immunoSEQ multiplex PCR; TCRdb lists only in-frame clones, some missing. V, J and clone size were drawn from that table, and D and trimming were deduced from the DNA. This table holds 200,000 to 300,000 clones, about 88% found once. V lost 5 bases, J lost 0 bases, and 6 bases stayed unmatched. The CDR3 length is 17 residues. Germline loops: CDR1 MDHEN, CDR2 SYDVKM. The sequenced material came from peripheral blood. The J gene is TRBJ1-6, the V gene TRBV28; TRBD1 matches at 8 bases. The clonotype originates from a young man with active or convalescent COVID-19. The CDR3 coding sequence is TGTGCCAGCAGTCAGAACAGGGGGAGCTCCTATAATTCACCCCTCCACTTT. It yields the protein CASSQNRGSSYNSPLHF.